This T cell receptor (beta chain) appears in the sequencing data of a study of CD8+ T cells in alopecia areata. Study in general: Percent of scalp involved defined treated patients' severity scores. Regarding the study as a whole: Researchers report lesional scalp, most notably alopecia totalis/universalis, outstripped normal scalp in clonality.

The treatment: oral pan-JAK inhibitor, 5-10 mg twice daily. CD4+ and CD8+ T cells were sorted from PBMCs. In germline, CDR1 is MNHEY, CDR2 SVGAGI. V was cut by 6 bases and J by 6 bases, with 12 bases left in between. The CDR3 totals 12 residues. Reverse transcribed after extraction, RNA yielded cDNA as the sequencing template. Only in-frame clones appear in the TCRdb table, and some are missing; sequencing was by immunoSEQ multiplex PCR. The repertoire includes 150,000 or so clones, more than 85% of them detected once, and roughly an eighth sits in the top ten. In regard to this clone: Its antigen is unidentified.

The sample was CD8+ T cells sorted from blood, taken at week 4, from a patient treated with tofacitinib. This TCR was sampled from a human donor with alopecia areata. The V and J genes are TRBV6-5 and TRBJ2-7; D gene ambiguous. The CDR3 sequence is CASRWQDGEQYF. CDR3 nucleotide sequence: TGTGCCAGCAGGTGGCAAGACGGCGAGCAGTACTTC.